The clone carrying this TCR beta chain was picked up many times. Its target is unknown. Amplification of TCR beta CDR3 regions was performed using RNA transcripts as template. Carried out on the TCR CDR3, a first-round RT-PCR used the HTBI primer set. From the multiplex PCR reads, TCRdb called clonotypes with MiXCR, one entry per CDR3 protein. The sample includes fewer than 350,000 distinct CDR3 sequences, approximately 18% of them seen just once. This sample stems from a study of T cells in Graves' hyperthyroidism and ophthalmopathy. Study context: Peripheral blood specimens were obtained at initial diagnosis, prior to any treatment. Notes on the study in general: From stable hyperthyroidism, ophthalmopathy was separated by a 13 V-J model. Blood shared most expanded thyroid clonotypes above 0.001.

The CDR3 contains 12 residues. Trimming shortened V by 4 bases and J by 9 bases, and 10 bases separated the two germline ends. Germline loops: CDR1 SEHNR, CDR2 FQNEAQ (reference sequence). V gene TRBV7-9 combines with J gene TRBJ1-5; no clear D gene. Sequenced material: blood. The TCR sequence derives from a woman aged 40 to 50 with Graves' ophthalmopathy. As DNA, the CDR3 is TGTGCCAGCAGCTCAGGCGTGTGGCCCCAGCATTTT. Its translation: CASSSGVWPQHF. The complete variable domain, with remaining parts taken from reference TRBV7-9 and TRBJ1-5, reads DTGVSQNPRHKITKRGQNVTFRCDPISEHNRLYWYRQTLGQGPEFLTYFQNEAQLEKSRLLSDRFSAERPKGSFSTLEIQRTEQGDSAMYLCASSSGVWPQHFGDGTRLSIL.